The 7 T cell receptor beta chains listed next were all sequenced from one sample in a study of Graves' ophthalmopathy and Graves' hyperthyroidism. RNA transcripts were the template, and TCR beta CDR3 regions were amplified from them. First-round RT-PCR used HTBI primers; second-round multiplex PCR followed. TCRdb redid the calling of the multiplex PCR reads with MiXCR, one entry per CDR3 protein. The data hold some 350,000 distinct CDR3 sequences, with roughly a sixth observed a single time. Sequencing was carried out using peripheral blood. These TCRs come from an adult woman with stable Graves' hyperthyroidism.

This clonotype was recorded many times. The junction shows a germline mismatch at one end, possibly a read error. The V gene is TRBV11-2, the J gene TRBJ2-2; D gene unclear. Germline assignment: CDR1 SGHAT and CDR2 FQNNGV. This CDR3 comprises 15 residues. Written as DNA, the CDR3 is TGTGCCAGCAGCCTAGAAGTCTCGAACACCGGGGAGCTGTTTTTT. It specifies CASSLEVSNTGELFF.

This clonotype occurred many times. V gene TRBV19 combines with J gene TRBJ1-5; D uncertain. Germline CDR1 reads LNHDA; CDR2 reads SQIVND (reference sequence). CDR3 length equals 16 residues. V was cut by 2 bases and J by 4 bases, with 15 bases left in between. CDR3 coding DNA: TGTGCCAGTAGTATATCGTTCGCGAGTCCGAATCAGCCCCAGCATTTT. Its translation: CASSISFASPNQPQHF.

This clonotype has just a few counts. The rearrangement links TRBV12-3 or TRBV12-4 to TRBJ1-2; TRBD1 is a possible D gene (5 bases). Trimming left V 2 bases short and J 8 bases short, with 15 bases between. The CDR3 is 14 residues long. The CDR3 DNA sequence: TGTGCCAGCAGTTTATTAAGGGGTGAAGGGGGCTACACCTTC. Translation: CASSLLRGEGGYTF.

In its sample, this clonotype was seen many times. CDR3 bases: TGTGCCAGCAGTAGAAGTCCCGGGGAGCTGTTTTTT. It specifies CASSRSPGELFF. V and J are TRBV6-1 and TRBJ2-2; D uncertain. The CDR3 is 12 residues long. Germline V lookup: CDR1 MNHNS, CDR2 SASEGT. V was trimmed by 5 bases and J by 6 bases, leaving 7 bases between them.

This clonotype was seen a handful of times. The junction differs from germline at one of its ends, possibly a read error. The chain employs TRBV5-1 and TRBJ2-1; no firm D call. Germline CDR1 and CDR2: SGHRS and YFSETQ. The CDR3 is 15 amino acids. The CDR3 sequence is CASSLSGSSYNEKFF. The CDR3 nucleotides are TGCGCCAGCAGCTTGTCAGGTAGCTCCTACAATGAGAAGTTCTTC.

This clonotype was detected a few times. The chain is built from TRBV3-1 and TRBJ2-3; TRBD1 or TRBD2 may be the D gene (6 bases each). Germline V gene lookup returns CDR1 LGHDT and CDR2 YNNKEL (reference sequence). V was trimmed by 8 bases and J by 12 bases, leaving 15 bases between them. This CDR3 comprises 11 residues. The CDR3 DNA is TGTGCCAGCGGAGGGACACGGAGCCAGTATTTT. Translating gives CASGGTRSQYF.

This chain connects TRBV3-1 to TRBJ1-1; D unclear. Trimming cost V 1 base and J 4 bases, with 7 bases left between them. CDR1 is LGHDT and CDR2 is YNNKEL in the germline V gene (reference sequence). The CDR3 has 13 residues. In nucleotides, the CDR3 is TGTGCCAGCAGCCAAGTGAGCATCACTGAAGCTTTCTTT. Translated: CASSQVSITEAFF. Based on the CDR3 plus reference TRBV3-1 and TRBJ1-1, the full variable domain is DTAVSQTPKYLVTQMGNDKSIKCEQNLGHDTMYWYKQDSKKFLKIMFSYNNKELIINETVPNRFSPKSPDKAHLNLHINSLELGDSAVYFCASSQVSITEAFFGQGTRLTVV.